The clone carrying this T cell receptor beta chain was seen only a few times. As yet, its antigen is unknown. The data originate from a study of early T cells in non-severe SARS-CoV-2 infection. On the study more broadly: The input, bulk RNA from unsorted whole blood, was sequenced, and chains were unpaired.

The TCR library protocol was used to attach unique molecular identifiers. These identifiers were attached to individual cDNA molecules. MiXCR was run by TCRdb on the 5' RACE reads, yielding one entry per CDR3 protein. The sample consists of tens of thousands of distinct CDR3 sequences, more than 9% of them appearing once. The study, taken as a whole, reports: The study's VDJdb matching favored anti-spike CD8 responses and missed private and CD4 specificities.

Trimming stripped 5 bases from V and 2 bases from J, with 12 bases between. From germline, CDR1 is MNHEY and CDR2 SVGAGI. The CDR3 contains 14 residues. Source material: whole blood. The source is an adult who was a healthcare worker with PCR-confirmed SARS-CoV-2 infection or an uninfected control (not recorded which). V and J are TRBV6-5 and TRBJ1-2; no clear D gene. In nucleotides, the CDR3 is TGTGCCAGCAGTCCGGGGAGGCCCAACTATGGCTACACCTTC. Protein sequence: CASSPGRPNYGYTF.